A single sample gave rise to the 2 T cell receptor gamma chains below, sequenced in a study of gammadelta T cells in human blood. TCRdb re-called clones from the RT-PCR reads via CATT. This sample has over 200 gamma-chain clones; about 6% occur once, and the top ten carry around two fifths. Material: non-Vgamma9Vdelta2 gamma-delta T cells from infant blood. The receptors derive from a human donor.

By proportion, this clone is large. V usage is TRGV3 and J usage is TRGJ1 or TRGJ2. V shed 5 bases, J shed 0 bases, and the junction held 4 bases outside the gene matches. The CDR3 has 13 residues. Germline lookup yields CDR1 VTNTFY and CDR2 YDVSTARD (reference sequence). CDR3 sequence reads: CATWVPNYYKKLF. In DNA form, the CDR3 reads TGTGCCACCTGGGTACCGAATTATTATAAGAAACTCTTT.

This clone appeared a few times. TCRdb's protein for this DNA is that of a much larger clone and differs from the translation at residue 4, likely a read error; the protein shown is the DNA translation. The J gene is TRGJ1 or TRGJ2, the V gene TRGV2. TCRdb carries no J gene annotation; the J gene was assigned here by matching the DNA with germline. CDR3 size: 13 residues. Germline CDR1 EGSNGY, CDR2 YDSYNSKV. Here the CDR3 DNA reads TGTGCCACCGGGGACGGGACCTTCTATAAGAAACTCTTT. As protein: CATGDGTFYKKLF.